The text below deals with one T cell receptor (beta chain). The sample is drawn from a study of blood T cell repertoires in COVID-19. Background on the study: Whether acute or convalescent, the COVID-19 samples came from the United States, Italy and Spain.

Original processing methods: Amplification with reference gene primers provided the estimates of nucleated cell counts. TCRdb's copy holds only in-frame clones and misses some; the assay was immunoSEQ multiplex PCR. V, J and clone size are those of that table, while D and trimming were read from the DNA. The repertoire holds some 250,000 clones, 70% to 80% seen once, with 2.5% to 4% in the top ten. CDR3 length equals 11 residues. Germline assignment: CDR1 SEHNR and CDR2 FQNEAQ (reference sequence). Sequencing was carried out using peripheral blood. This sequence originates from an elderly woman with acute or convalescent COVID-19. J is TRBJ1-4 and V is TRBV7-9; a weak D match, TRBD1 (6 bases). In DNA, the CDR3 is TGTGCAGGGGGTTCTAATGAAAAACTGTTTTTT. Its translation is CAGGSNEKLFF.